One and the same sample provided the 27 T cell receptor beta chains below, sequenced in a study of shared clonotypes between healthy human individuals. Naivety among CD8 cells was defined by CD45RO negativity and positive CCR7 selection, thereby excluding terminally differentiated effector memory CD45RA+ cells. Repertoires were generated with immunoSEQ multiplex PCR, while TCRdb's copy carries only in-frame clones and drops some. Of around 640,000 clones detected, 95% to 96% appear once; the ten largest clones hold 0.11%. Sequencing was carried out using naive CD8+ T cells sorted from blood. These receptors originate from a woman in her twenties or thirties in good health.

J is TRBJ2-7 and V is TRBV28; 10 bases are shared with TRBD1. Per germline, CDR1 MDHEN and CDR2 SYDVKM. Trimming at V came to 7 bases and at J to 2 bases, leaving 5 bases not matched to a gene. The CDR3 spans 14 residues. The CDR3 spells CASKPGQGPYEQYF. The CDR3 region has the DNA TGTGCCAGCAAACCGGGACAGGGGCCCTACGAGCAGTACTTC. The full variable domain, rest sourced from reference TRBV28 and TRBJ2-7, is DVKVTQSSRYLVKRTGEKVFLECVQDMDHENMFWYRQDPGLGLRLIYFSYDVKMKEKGDIPEGYSVSREKKERFSLILESASTNQTSMYLCASKPGQGPYEQYFGPGTRLTVT.

The chain is built from TRBV15 and TRBJ2-1; 8 bases line up with TRBD2. V lost 0 bases to trimming and J lost 0 bases; unmatched junction nucleotides: 10. The germline V gene encodes CDR1 LNHNV and CDR2 YYDKDF (reference sequence). The CDR3 is made up of 19 amino acids. CDR3 coding DNA: TGTGCCACCAGCAGAGATCAGCTGAGCGGGGGTAGCTCCTACAATGAGCAGTTCTTC. Its translation is CATSRDQLSGGSSYNEQFF.

This clone was seen only once. The chain is built from TRBV18 and TRBJ2-5; D not certain. Deletions cut 4 bases from V and 4 bases from J, with 7 bases between. The CDR3 covers 12 residues. CDR1 and CDR2 from the germline V gene are KGHSH and LQKENI. Here the CDR3 reads CASSRGRETQYF. DNA of the CDR3: TGTGCCAGCTCACGCGGAAGAGAGACCCAGTACTTC.

There are a few counts of this clone. The rearrangement joins TRBV7-9 to TRBJ1-1; D is unresolved. Germline CDR1 SEHNR, CDR2 FQNEAQ (reference sequence). The CDR3 extends over 12 amino acids. V gave up 2 bases and J gave up 3 bases, with 4 bases separating them. The CDR3 coding sequence is TGTGCCAGCAGCTTATCACACACTGAAGCTTTCTTT. Translating it yields CASSLSHTEAFF.

V usage is TRBV19 and J usage is TRBJ2-7, with D possibly TRBD1 on 5 matching bases. There are 13 residues in the CDR3. Germline CDR1 and CDR2: LNHDA and SQIVND (reference sequence). Trimming pared 3 bases from V and 5 bases from J, leaving 11 bases between. CDR3 residues: CASSILQGDEQYF. CDR3 nucleotide sequence: TGTGCCAGTAGTATTCTGCAGGGTGACGAGCAGTACTTC.

CDR3 sequence: CASSLYPPEAVQHNEQFF. In DNA, the CDR3 is TGTGCCAGCAGTTTATATCCCCCGGAAGCGGTCCAACACAATGAGCAGTTCTTC. The V and J genes are TRBV27 and TRBJ2-1; possible D gene TRBD2, 5 bases. Trimming cost V 1 base and J 5 bases, with 21 bases left between them. Germline CDR1 reads MNHEY; CDR2 reads SMNVEV (reference sequence). This CDR3 has 18 residues.

The chain joins TRBV9 to TRBJ2-3; the D call may be TRBD1 or TRBD2 (6 bases each). The germline CDR1 and CDR2 sequences are SGDLS and YYNGEE. V was trimmed by 0 bases and J by 4 bases, leaving 9 bases between them. The CDR3 has 14 residues. In nucleotides, the CDR3 is TGTGCCAGCAGCGTAGGGGGGGCCGCAGATACGCAGTATTTT. Its protein product is CASSVGGAADTQYF.

The gene calls are TRBV5-1 and TRBJ1-1, with D perhaps TRBD1 (6 bases). The germline V gene encodes CDR1 SGHRS and CDR2 YFSETQ. Trimming removed 7 bases from V and 4 bases from J, with 17 bases in between. The CDR3 runs to 14 residues. The CDR3: CASQTGMGSTEAFF. The DNA for the CDR3 is TGCGCCAGCCAAACAGGGATGGGTAGCACTGAAGCTTTCTTT.

The chain carries TRBV11-2 and TRBJ2-7; D unclear. Germline V CDR1 and CDR2: SGHAT, FQNNGV. CDR3 length equals 14 residues. With 3 bases removed from V and 2 bases from J, the gap between germline ends came to 11 bases. Here the CDR3 reads CASSFSYSTYEQYF. The CDR3 DNA sequence: TGTGCCAGCAGCTTTTCCTACAGCACCTACGAGCAGTACTTC.

V is TRBV6-6 and J is TRBJ2-7; D not resolved. This CDR3 has 13 residues. Germline V gene sequence: CDR1 MNHNY, CDR2 SVGAGI (reference sequence). The V and J ends lost 0 bases and 4 bases respectively, with 7 bases between them. CDR3: CASSYSEQYEQYF. The DNA of the CDR3 is TGTGCCAGCAGTTACTCGGAGCAGTACGAGCAGTACTTC.

The sample holds one count of this clone. The sample holds other DNA sequences that translate to the same CDR3. The J gene is TRBJ2-1, the V gene TRBV5-1, with D uncertain. Trimming took off 0 bases at V and 1 base at J, with 5 bases between the two ends. Germline loops: CDR1 SGHRS, CDR2 YFSETQ. This CDR3 comprises 14 residues. The CDR3 DNA sequence: TGCGCCAGCAGCTTGGAAGTTTCCTACAATGAGCAGTTCTTC. Its protein product is CASSLEVSYNEQFF.

The CDR3 DNA sequence: TGTGCCAGCAGTGAAGAGGCAGCGCTCGGAGATGTCTATGGCTACACCTTC. It is translated as CASSEEAALGDVYGYTF. The rearrangement uses TRBV6-1 and TRBJ1-2; no definite D call. Trimming took 1 base from V and 4 from J, leaving 19 bases between them. The CDR3 is 17 amino acids. Germline V gene sequence: CDR1 MNHNS, CDR2 SASEGT.

The V gene is TRBV27, the J gene TRBJ1-2, with a weak D call TRBD1 (5 bases). CDR3 size: 12 residues. The germline CDR1 and CDR2 sequences are MNHEY and SMNVEV (reference sequence). V lost 5 bases, J lost 5 bases, and 9 bases lay in between. The chain's CDR3 is CASSGGGYGYTF. CDR3 DNA sequence: TGTGCCAGCAGTGGGGGGGGTTATGGCTACACCTTC.

CDR3 DNA: TGTGCCAGCAGACAGACTAGCGGGAGGTTAGATACGCAGTATTTT. Its translation is CASRQTSGRLDTQYF. The rearrangement uses TRBV5-4 and TRBJ2-3, with 13 bases lining up with TRBD2. CDR1 and CDR2 (germline): SGHNT, YYREEE (reference sequence). J gave up 5 bases and V 5 bases, and 5 bases lay outside the gene matches. The CDR3 contains 15 residues.

This clone has a single count. The V call is TRBV28, the J call TRBJ1-2; D is possibly TRBD1 (5 bases). CDR1 MDHEN and CDR2 SYDVKM come from the germline V gene. The V end lost 1 base, the J end lost 7 bases, and 10 bases lay between the germline ends. This CDR3 contains 13 residues. This CDR3 reads CASSLSQTVGYTF. As DNA, the CDR3 is TGTGCCAGCAGTTTATCCCAGACAGTTGGCTACACCTTC.

The chain combines TRBV5-1 with TRBJ2-5; D remains unclear. CDR1 and CDR2 from the germline V gene are SGHRS and YFSETQ. Between the trimmed V and J ends, which lost 3 bases and 1 base, there was a span of 1 base. The CDR3 consists of 11 residues. The CDR3 DNA sequence: TGCGCCAGCAGCTCCCAAGAGACCCAGTACTTC. Amino acids: CASSSQETQYF.

V gene TRBV28 combines with J gene TRBJ1-1; TRBD1 is a possible D gene (5 bases). The CDR3 has 14 amino acids. V lost 5 bases to trimming and J lost 1 base, with 11 bases between them. Germline loops: CDR1 MDHEN, CDR2 SYDVKM. The CDR3 sequence: CASSEPGPNTEAFF. CDR3 nucleotides: TGTGCCAGCAGTGAACCGGGACCGAACACTGAAGCTTTCTTT.

The chain is built from TRBV5-1 and TRBJ1-4; TRBD1 might be the D (6 bases). CDR1 is SGHRS, CDR2 YFSETQ, per germline. V lost 0 bases to trimming and J lost 7 bases, with 13 bases between them. The CDR3 is 15 amino acids. CDR3 sequence reads: CASSLDRVIFEKLFF. The CDR3 DNA sequence: TGCGCCAGCAGCTTGGACAGGGTAATATTTGAAAAACTGTTTTTT. Together with reference TRBV5-1 and TRBJ1-4, the CDR3 gives the full variable domain: KAGVTQTPRYLIKTRGQQVTLSCSPISGHRSVSWYQQTPGQGLQFLFEYFSETQRNKGNFPGRFSGRQFSNSRSEMNVSTLELGDSALYLCASSLDRVIFEKLFFGSGTQLSVL.

This chain joins TRBV4-1 and TRBJ2-5, with TRBD2 as a possible D gene (5 bases). V lost 0 bases to trimming and J lost 5 bases, with 13 bases between them. The CDR3 is 15 amino acids. Germline-derived CDR1 and CDR2 are MGHRA and YSYEKL. CDR3 residues: CASSQEGREGETQYF. The CDR3 DNA sequence: TGCGCCAGCAGCCAAGAAGGCCGGGAAGGGGAGACCCAGTACTTC.

V gene TRBV7-9 combines with J gene TRBJ2-3; tentatively, D is TRBD1 (6 bases). The CDR3 runs 16 residues. Per the germline V gene, CDR1 is SEHNR and CDR2 is FQNEAQ (reference sequence). V was shortened by 7 bases and J by 1 base, with 18 bases between the two germline ends. In DNA, the CDR3 is TGTGCCAGCACCCCAAAGACAGGACGGGGCACAGATACGCAGTATTTT. Translating it yields CASTPKTGRGTDTQYF.

On this clone: Sequence at one end of the junction differs from germline and may be a read error. The chain uses TRBV30 and TRBJ1-2; TRBD1 matches 10 bases. CDR1 and CDR2 (germline): GTSNPN, SVGIG (reference sequence). This CDR3 has 17 residues. The CDR3 sequence is CAWSGIWTGGSSYDYTF. The CDR3 bases are TGTGCCTGGAGTGGGATTTGGACAGGGGGGTCTTCTTATGACTACACCTTC.

On this clone itself: In the same sample, other DNA sequences code for this CDR3. This chain connects TRBV5-6 to TRBJ1-5; maybe TRBD1 (5 bases). V lost 2 bases and J 1 base, leaving 7 bases between the germline ends. The CDR3 is 14 residues long. Germline V CDR1 and CDR2: SGHDT, YYEEEE. The CDR3 loop is CASSFWGSNQPQHF. Here the CDR3 DNA reads TGTGCCAGCAGCTTTTGGGGGAGCAATCAGCCCCAGCATTTT.

This sequence joins TRBV28 and TRBJ2-7; 12 nucleotides agree with TRBD2. This CDR3 contains 15 residues. The germline V gene encodes CDR1 MDHEN and CDR2 SYDVKM. Unmatched junction bases numbered 4, after V lost 6 bases and J lost 1 base. This CDR3 reads CASSPTSGRSYEQYF. The CDR3 DNA sequence: TGTGCCAGCAGCCCGACTAGCGGGAGATCCTACGAGCAGTACTTC.

The chain recombines TRBV28 with TRBJ1-5, with D unclear. V lost 1 base, J lost 2 bases, and 12 bases lay in between. In germline, CDR1 is MDHEN, CDR2 SYDVKM. The CDR3 loop spans 16 amino acids. Written as DNA, the CDR3 is TGTGCCAGCAGTTTATCCCCCCGGGGAGGCAATCAGCCCCAGCATTTT. This sequence encodes CASSLSPRGGNQPQHF. Full variable domain (missing parts from reference TRBV28 and TRBJ1-5): DVKVTQSSRYLVKRTGEKVFLECVQDMDHENMFWYRQDPGLGLRLIYFSYDVKMKEKGDIPEGYSVSREKKERFSLILESASTNQTSMYLCASSLSPRGGNQPQHFGDGTRLSIL.

The chain couples TRBV5-4 to TRBJ2-7; D is possibly TRBD2 (6 bases). This CDR3 is built from 14 residues. CDR1 is SGHNT and CDR2 is YYREEE in the germline V gene (reference sequence). The germline V and J ends were trimmed by 0 bases and 3 bases, with 10 bases remaining between them. CDR3 in amino acids: CASSLDRGNYEQYF. The DNA for the CDR3 is TGTGCCAGCAGCTTGGATCGGGGGAACTACGAGCAGTACTTC.

This chain connects TRBV27 to TRBJ2-5; 7 nucleotides line up with TRBD1. This CDR3 region has 16 residues. In germline, CDR1 is MNHEY, CDR2 SMNVEV (reference sequence). V shed 4 bases, J shed 2 bases, and the junction held 10 bases outside the gene matches. CDR3 bases: TGTGCCAGCAGTTCTAACCGGGACAGTCAACAAGAGACCCAGTACTTC. Protein product: CASSSNRDSQQETQYF.

V usage is TRBV19 and J usage is TRBJ2-1; 7 bases are shared with TRBD1. CDR3 size: 15 residues. The germline V gene encodes CDR1 LNHDA and CDR2 SQIVND (reference sequence). With 5 bases clipped from V and 2 bases from J, the junction kept 6 bases outside the gene matches. CDR3 sequence: CASSANRGAYNEQFF. CDR3 bases: TGTGCCAGTAGTGCAAACAGGGGCGCCTACAATGAGCAGTTCTTC.